The 14 T cell receptor beta chains below were found in one sample sequenced in a study of T cells in Graves' hyperthyroidism and ophthalmopathy. The CDR3 regions of TCR beta were amplified from RNA transcripts. A set of HTBI primers served as the primers for a first-round RT-PCR of the TCR CDR3. MiXCR was run by TCRdb on the multiplex PCR reads, yielding one entry per CDR3 protein. The sample includes about 300,000 distinct CDR3 sequences, around 20% of them seen just once. The specimen was blood. These TCRs come from a man aged 45 to 65 with Graves' ophthalmopathy.

Comment on this clonotype: Just one base apart from a much larger clone, this may be a read error. The gene calls are TRBV5-1 and TRBJ2-3; a weak D match, TRBD2 (6 bases). Germline V gene data show CDR1 as SGHRS and CDR2 as YFSETQ. V lost 3 bases and J 0 bases, leaving 14 bases between the germline ends. CDR3 length: 16 residues. The CDR3 DNA is TGCGCCAGCAGCTCGGATAGCGGATCTAGCACAGATACGCAGTATTTT. Protein sequence: CASSSDSGSSTDTQYF. Using reference TRBV5-1 and TRBJ2-3 for the parts outside the CDR3, the full variable domain is KAGVTQTPRYLIKTRGQQVTLSCSPISGHRSVSWYQQTPGQGLQFLFEYFSETQRNKGNFPGRFSGRQFSNSRSEMNVSTLELGDSALYLCASSSDSGSSTDTQYFGPGTRLTVL.

The table lists this clonotype with many counts. The J gene is TRBJ2-7, the V gene TRBV20-1; the D gene is possibly TRBD2 (5 bases). Germline assignment: CDR1 DFQATT and CDR2 SNEGSKA (reference sequence). V lost 8 bases, J lost 2 bases, and 16 bases lay in between. This CDR3 contains 13 residues. The CDR3 loop reads CSFPGREPYEQYF. The CDR3 bases are TGCAGTTTTCCGGGCCGGGAACCCTACGAGCAGTACTTC.

This clonotype was observed a few times. The gene calls are TRBV6-5 and TRBJ2-7, with 7 bases matching TRBD1. V shed 2 bases, J shed 5 bases, and the junction held 3 bases outside the gene matches. Germline CDR1 reads MNHEY; CDR2 reads SVGAGI. This CDR3 contains 13 residues. DNA of the CDR3: TGTGCCAGCAGTTACCCCGACAGGGACGAGCAGTACTTC. Amino acids: CASSYPDRDEQYF.

The sample holds many counts of this clonotype. The V and J genes are TRBV20-1 and TRBJ2-1; weak D call: TRBD1 (5 bases). V shed 6 bases and J shed 0 bases, with 15 bases lying between them. This CDR3 comprises 15 residues. Germline CDR1 and CDR2: DFQATT and SNEGSKA (reference sequence). The CDR3 here is CSAQGTMSSYNEQFF. Here the CDR3 DNA reads TGCAGTGCCCAGGGTACTATGAGCTCCTACAATGAGCAGTTCTTC.

The chain recombines TRBV19 with TRBJ1-2; 9 nucleotides align to TRBD1. The V gene end was trimmed by 5 bases and the J gene end by 5 bases; junction bases not matched to a gene: 9. The germline CDR1 and CDR2 sequences are LNHDA and SQIVND (reference sequence). The CDR3 is made up of 15 amino acids. CDR3 protein: CASSSAAGTGYGYTF. For the CDR3, the DNA is TGTGCCAGTAGTTCGGCCGCCGGGACAGGGTATGGCTACACCTTC.

J is TRBJ1-2 and V is TRBV27, with 9 positions matching TRBD1. The J segment lost 5 bases and the V segment lost 5 bases, leaving 9 bases of the junction unmatched. The CDR3 contains 15 residues. Germline V gene data show CDR1 as MNHEY and CDR2 as SMNVEV (reference sequence). The chain's CDR3 is CASSPRDRAAYGYTF. The CDR3 DNA is TGTGCCAGCAGTCCAAGGGACAGGGCGGCATATGGCTACACCTTC.

The chain recombines TRBV6-1 with TRBJ2-3, with D uncertain. CDR1 MNHNS and CDR2 SASEGT come from the germline V gene. Trimming took 4 bases from V and 4 from J, leaving 9 bases between them. The CDR3 contains 13 residues. The CDR3, as DNA: TGTGCCAGCAGTGGACACTCGGCAGATACGCAGTATTTT. Translating gives CASSGHSADTQYF.

This clonotype was counted many times. The rearrangement joins TRBV20-1 to TRBJ1-1; D is unresolved. Per germline, CDR1 DFQATT and CDR2 SNEGSKA (reference sequence). V was shortened by 6 bases and J by 4 bases, with 6 bases between the two germline ends. This CDR3 has 10 amino acids. This CDR3 is CSAVGTEAFF. The CDR3 nucleotides are TGCAGTGCGGTGGGCACTGAAGCTTTCTTT.

In the case of this clonotype: A much larger clone differs from this one at a single base, so this may be a read error. The missing conserved phenylalanine or tryptophan at the end of this CDR3 makes a read error likely. This rearrangement joins TRBV28 to TRBJ1-5; 10 bases agree with TRBD1. The V gene's germline CDR1 is MDHEN and CDR2 SYDVKM. Trimming took 2 bases from V and 7 from J; bases not matched to a gene: 11. The CDR3 contains 17 residues. The CDR3: CASSLAADRGRYQPQHL. As DNA, the CDR3 is TGTGCCAGCAGTTTAGCCGCCGACAGGGGGCGTTACCAGCCCCAGCATCTT.

In its sample, this clonotype was seen a few times. This sequence joins TRBV6-5 and TRBJ2-7, with 9 positions matching TRBD2. CDR1 MNHEY and CDR2 SVGAGI come from the germline V gene. CDR3 length: 17 residues. The J segment lost 2 bases and the V segment lost 3 bases, leaving 11 bases of the junction unmatched. The CDR3 is CASSYPLAGRGPYEQYF. Here the CDR3 DNA reads TGTGCCAGCAGTTATCCTCTAGCGGGGCGGGGCCCCTACGAGCAGTACTTC.

There are many counts of this clonotype. The chain employs TRBV27 and TRBJ1-6; unclear D gene. Trimming removed 3 bases at V and 4 bases at J, with 4 bases between. This CDR3 region has 13 residues. Germline CDR1 and CDR2: MNHEY and SMNVEV (reference sequence). CDR3 DNA: TGTGCCAGCAGTTTCAATTATAATTCACCCCTCCACTTT. Translation gives CASSFNYNSPLHF.

In regard to this clonotype: A read error is possible here, since a much larger clone lies one base away. The chain links TRBV12-3 or TRBV12-4 to TRBJ1-1; D is ambiguous. The CDR3 length is 15 residues. CDR3 coding DNA: TGTGCCAGGAGTTTAGGAGGTATTGGAAACACTGAAGCTTTCTTT. Translating gives CARSLGGIGNTEAFF.

This clonotype was observed at least ten times. The V and J genes are TRBV12-3 or TRBV12-4 and TRBJ2-1; D remains unclear. Trimming shortened V by 3 bases and J by 8 bases, and 14 bases separated the two germline ends. The CDR3 is made up of 14 amino acids. Here the CDR3 reads CASSFPPVQDEQFF. As DNA, the CDR3 is TGTGCCAGCAGTTTTCCCCCAGTCCAAGATGAGCAGTTCTTC.

In this sample, this clonotype turned up many times. The chain has TRBV27 and TRBJ2-7; D may be TRBD2 (5 bases). This CDR3 spans 16 amino acids. V dropped 3 bases and J dropped 3 bases, with 18 bases sitting between them. The germline CDR1 and CDR2 sequences are MNHEY and SMNVEV (reference sequence). The CDR3 sequence: CASSLRRESAHYEQYF. The CDR3 DNA is TGTGCCAGCAGTTTGCGCCGGGAAAGCGCACACTACGAGCAGTACTTC.